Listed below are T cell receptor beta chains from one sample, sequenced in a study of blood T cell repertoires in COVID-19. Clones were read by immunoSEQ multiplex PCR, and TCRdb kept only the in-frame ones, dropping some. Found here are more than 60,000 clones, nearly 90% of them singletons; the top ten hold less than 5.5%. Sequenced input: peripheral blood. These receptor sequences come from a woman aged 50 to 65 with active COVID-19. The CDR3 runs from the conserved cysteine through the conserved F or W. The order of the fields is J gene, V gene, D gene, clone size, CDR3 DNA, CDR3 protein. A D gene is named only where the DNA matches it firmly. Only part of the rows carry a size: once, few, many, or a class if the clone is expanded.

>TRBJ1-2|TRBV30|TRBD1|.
TGTGCCTGGGAGGGGACAGGGTCCGGCTACACCTTC
CAWEGTGSGYTF
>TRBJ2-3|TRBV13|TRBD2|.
TGTGCCAGCAGCAGGAGCGGGAGAGACACAGATACGCAGTATTTT
CASSRSGRDTDTQYF
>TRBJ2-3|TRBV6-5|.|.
TGTGCCACCGGACGGGCGGGCCGTGGGACAGATACGCAGTATTTT
CATGRAGRGTDTQYF
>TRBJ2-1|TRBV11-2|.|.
TGTGCCAGCAGCTTACTATACTCCTACAATGAGCAGTTCTTC
CASSLLYSYNEQFF
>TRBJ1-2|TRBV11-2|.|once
TGTGCCAGCCAAGCGGGGGACTATGGCTACACCTTC
CASQAGDYGYTF
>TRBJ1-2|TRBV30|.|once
TGTGCCTGGCCGGGACACTCCTCTCGCGGCTACACCTTC
CAWPGHSSRGYTF
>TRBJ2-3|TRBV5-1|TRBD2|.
TGTGCCAGCAGCCCTGGCATTGCGGGAGGCGCAGATACGCAGTATTTT
CASSPGIAGGADTQYF
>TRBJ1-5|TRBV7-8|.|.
TGTGCCAGCAGCTTATTCGGGCAGGGTGCCAATCAGCCCCAGCATTTT
CASSLFGQGANQPQHF
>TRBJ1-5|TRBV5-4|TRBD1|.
TGTGCCAGCAGCGTGGACAGGGAGAAGCAGCCCCAGCATTTT
CASSVDREKQPQHF
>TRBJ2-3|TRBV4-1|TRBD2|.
TGCGCCAGCAGCCAAAGCGGGAGGCCGAGCACAGATACGCAGTATTTT
CASSQSGRPSTDTQYF
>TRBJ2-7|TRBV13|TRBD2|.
TGTGCCAGCAGTTATCGGGAGGGGGACTACGAGCAGTACTTC
CASSYREGDYEQYF
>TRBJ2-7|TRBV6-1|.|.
TGTGCCAGCAGTGAGATTGGTACAGGAGCCTTCTACGAGCAGTACTTC
CASSEIGTGAFYEQYF
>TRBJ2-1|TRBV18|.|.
TGTGCCAGCTCACCTTTGGGGGGAAATGAGCAGTTCTTC
CASSPLGGNEQFF
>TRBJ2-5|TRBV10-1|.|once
TGCGCCAGCAGTGAATCAGGTCGGCAGGAAGAGACCCAGTACTTC
CASSESGRQEETQYF
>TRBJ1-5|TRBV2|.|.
TGTGCCAGCAGTGCAGGGCGGTACCAGCCCCAGCATTTT
CASSAGRYQPQHF
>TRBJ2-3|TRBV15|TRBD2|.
TGTGCCACCAGCAGATATATAGCGGGAGGGCCCACAGATACGCAGTATTTT
CATSRYIAGGPTDTQYF
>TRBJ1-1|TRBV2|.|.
TGTGCCAGCAGTTCCGAATCGGGCACTGAAGCTTTCTTT
CASSSESGTEAFF
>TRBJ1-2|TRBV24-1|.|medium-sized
TGTGCCACCAGTGATTCAACAGGATACTATGGCTACACCTTC
CATSDSTGYYGYTF
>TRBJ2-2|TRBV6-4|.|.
TGTGCCAGCAGTGACTGGGGAGCCGGGGAGCTGTTTTTT
CASSDWGAGELFF
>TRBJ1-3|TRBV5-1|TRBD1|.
TGCGCCAGCAGCTCCTCAGGGGGGAGGTCTGGAAACACCATATATTTT
CASSSSGGRSGNTIYF
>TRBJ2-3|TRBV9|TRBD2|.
TGTGCCAGCAGCGTAGCGGCTAGCGGGAGACGGGATACGCAGTATTTT
CASSVAASGRRDTQYF
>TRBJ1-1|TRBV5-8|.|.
TGTGCCAGCCCAAGATATAGGGGGAACACTGAAGCTTTCTTT
CASPRYRGNTEAFF
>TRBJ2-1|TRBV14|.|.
TGTGCCAGCAGCCTCCCCGGGACACCTTCCTACAATGAGCAGTTCTTC
CASSLPGTPSYNEQFF
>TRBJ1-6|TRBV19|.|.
TGTGCCACGCTTTTAGGGGCAGATGGGGGGTCACCCCTCCACTTT
CATLLGADGGSPLHF
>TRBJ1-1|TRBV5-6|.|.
TGTGCCAGCAGCCTCTGGACTATGCAGAACACTGAAGCTTTCTTT
CASSLWTMQNTEAFF
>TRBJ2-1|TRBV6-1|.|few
TGTGCCAGCAGTGAGCAAGCTAGCGTACGCTCCTACAATGAGCAGTTCTTC
CASSEQASVRSYNEQFF
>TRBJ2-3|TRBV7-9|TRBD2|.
TGTGCCAGCAGCTTAAGACTAGCGGGAACTCCAGATACGCAGTATTTT
CASSLRLAGTPDTQYF
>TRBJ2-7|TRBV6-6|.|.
TGTGCCAGCAGTTACTCGAGCATCTACGAGCAGTACTTC
CASSYSSIYEQYF
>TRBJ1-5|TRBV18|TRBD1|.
TGTGCCAGCTCCCCGGGACAGGTCACTAATCAGCCCCAGCATTTT
CASSPGQVTNQPQHF
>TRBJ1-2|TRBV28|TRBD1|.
TGTGCCAGCAGGGAGACAGGGGTGTTCTATGGCTACACCTTC
CASRETGVFYGYTF
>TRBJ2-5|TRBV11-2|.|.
TGTGCCAGCACCAACGACGGCCGGAGACTACGGGAGACCCAGTACTTC
CASTNDGRRLRETQYF
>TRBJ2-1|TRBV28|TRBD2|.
TGTGCCACCCAGACTAGCGGGGGTTACAATGAGCAGTTCTTC
CATQTSGGYNEQFF
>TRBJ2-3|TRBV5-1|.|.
TGCGCCAGCAGCTTGGGGCTAGCATCAGATACGCAGTATTTT
CASSLGLASDTQYF
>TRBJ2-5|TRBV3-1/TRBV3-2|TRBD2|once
TGTGCCAGCAGCCAAGGCGGCTTTGCGGGAGAAGAGACCCAGTACTTC
CASSQGGFAGEETQYF
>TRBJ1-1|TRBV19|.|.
TGTGCCAGTAGTACACAGAGGAACACTGAAGCTTTCTTT
CASSTQRNTEAFF
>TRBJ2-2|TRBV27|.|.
TGTGCCAGCAGTATTTCTAGCGCCGGAGGAACCGGGGAGCTGTTTTTT
CASSISSAGGTGELFF
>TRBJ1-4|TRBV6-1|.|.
TGTGCCAGCAGTGAAGCGTACAGAGCAACTAATGAAAAACTGTTTTTT
CASSEAYRATNEKLFF
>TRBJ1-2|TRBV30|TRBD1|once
TGTGCCTGGATGATGACAGGGGGAGGCTACACCTTC
CAWMMTGGGYTF
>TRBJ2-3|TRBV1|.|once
TGCACCAGCAGCCAATCGACCGGGACTAGCGGGAGTAATACGCAGTATTTT
CTSSQSTGTSGSNTQYF
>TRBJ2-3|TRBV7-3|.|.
TGTGCCAGCAGCCCCCGGGTCACAGATACGCAGTATTTT
CASSPRVTDTQYF
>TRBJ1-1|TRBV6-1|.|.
TGTGCCAGCAGTGAGTCGGGGAGGTGGACTGAAGCTTTCTTT
CASSESGRWTEAFF
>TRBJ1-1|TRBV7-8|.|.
TGTGCCAGCAGCTTAGGCCTTCTTGGGGGGGAGGCTGAAGCTTTCTTT
CASSLGLLGGEAEAFF